The source of this T cell receptor beta chain is a study of blood T cell repertoires in COVID-19. Overall study context: The United States, Italy and Spain provided the acute and convalescent COVID-19 samples. PBMCs, B-cell-depleted T cells, or T cells were the source of the cDNA or gDNA that made up the material.

The germline V gene encodes CDR1 MNHNY and CDR2 SVGAGI (reference sequence). The CDR3 extends over 15 amino acids. Trimming pared 0 bases from V and 4 bases from J, leaving 10 bases between. The data were produced by immunoSEQ multiplex PCR, yet TCRdb's version contains in-frame clones alone and is incomplete. This table holds 180,000 or so clones, 80% to 85% found once. This chain joins TRBV6-6 and TRBJ1-5; no definite D call. Sequenced material: PBMCs or T cells enriched from blood (not recorded which). This TCR was recovered from a man aged 40-49 years who had recovered from COVID-19. CDR3 protein: CASSYSHSNNQPQHF. DNA for the CDR3: TGTGCCAGCAGTTACTCCCACAGTAATAATCAGCCCCAGCATTTT.